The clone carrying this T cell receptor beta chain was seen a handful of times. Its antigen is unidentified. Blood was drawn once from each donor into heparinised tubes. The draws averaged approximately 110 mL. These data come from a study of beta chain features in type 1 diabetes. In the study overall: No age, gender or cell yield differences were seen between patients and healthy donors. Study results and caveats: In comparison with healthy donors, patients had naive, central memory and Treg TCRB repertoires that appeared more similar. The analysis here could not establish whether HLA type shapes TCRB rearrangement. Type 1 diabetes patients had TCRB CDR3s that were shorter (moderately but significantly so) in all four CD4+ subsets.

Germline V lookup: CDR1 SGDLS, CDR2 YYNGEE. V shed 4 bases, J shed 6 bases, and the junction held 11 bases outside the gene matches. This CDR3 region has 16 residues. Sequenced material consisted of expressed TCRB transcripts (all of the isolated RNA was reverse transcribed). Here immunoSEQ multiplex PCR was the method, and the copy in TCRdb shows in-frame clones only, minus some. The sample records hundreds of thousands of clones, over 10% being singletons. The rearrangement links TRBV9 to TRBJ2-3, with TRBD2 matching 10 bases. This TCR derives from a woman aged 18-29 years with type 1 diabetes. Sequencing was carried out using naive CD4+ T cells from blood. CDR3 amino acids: CASSYNPSGGVDTQYF. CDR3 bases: TGTGCCAGCAGCTACAATCCGAGCGGGGGGGTTGATACGCAGTATTTT.